This record concerns one T cell receptor beta chain sequence. Per the germline V gene, CDR1 is ENHRY and CDR2 is SYGVKD. V was pared by 2 bases and J by 6 bases, with 6 bases of the junction left unmatched. The CDR3 totals 15 residues. Clones were sequenced by immunoSEQ multiplex PCR, and TCRdb holds only the in-frame ones, with some missing. The table includes under 70,000 clones, around nine tenths detected once. This record belongs to a study of blood T cell repertoires in COVID-19. On the study more broadly: PBMCs, B-cell-depleted T cells, or T cells were the source of the cDNA or gDNA that made up the material.

The V call is TRBV10-3, the J call TRBJ2-1; TRBD2 aligns across 8 bases. The sequencing sample was made of peripheral blood. The receptor was derived from a man at least 80 years old with acute or convalescent COVID-19. The CDR3 spells CAISERPGGFNEQFF. As DNA, the CDR3 is TGTGCCATCAGTGAGCGTCCGGGGGGGTTCAATGAGCAGTTCTTC.